The present T cell receptor beta chain was sequenced within a study of follicular helper T cells after annual influenza vaccination. Stated time point: 2014-2015 season, pre-vaccination. Between 40 and 100 mL of blood was drawn per time point. Deletions cut 4 bases from V and 8 bases from J, with 21 bases between. The V gene's germline CDR1 is ENHRY and CDR2 SYGVKD. The CDR3 is 16 amino acids. TCRB was sequenced at Survey level resolution. Using immunoSEQ multiplex PCR, the repertoire was profiled, and TCRdb retains in-frame clones only, with some absent. The sample records roughly 14,000 clones, 70% to 90% being singletons.

The sample here was CXCR5- memory CD4+ T cells sorted from blood, taken on the day of influenza vaccination. The chain couples TRBV10-3 to TRBJ2-1; possible D gene TRBD2, 7 bases. The clonotype comes from an adult who received the influenza vaccine. CDR3 sequence reads: CAISGWGGGGSHEQFF. The CDR3 bases are TGTGCCATCAGTGGGTGGGGAGGGGGTGGCTCCCATGAGCAGTTCTTC.